This paragraph reports one T cell receptor beta chain. Its antigen is currently unknown. Via MiXCR, TCRdb re-called the PCR reads, giving one row per CDR3 protein. The table shows 400,000 to 600,000 distinct CDR3 sequences, with about a quarter occurring only once. This record comes from a study of molecular identifiers for immune sequencing clone quantification. V lost 4 bases and J 7 bases, leaving 14 bases between the germline ends. Germline V gene data show CDR1 as SNHLY and CDR2 as FYNNEI. The CDR3 is made up of 13 amino acids. The CD8+CD4-CCR7+CD45RA+ phenotype defined the sorted naive CD8 T cells. Study results and caveats: A single cell's spiked Jurkat TCR RNA was reportedly detectable among 900,000 to 1,000,000 naive cells.

The TCR sequence derives from a human donor in good health. Some libraries in this study had Jurkat cell RNA spiked in. Sequencing was done on a sample of naive CD8+ T cells from blood, with Jurkat cell RNA spiked in. As for subset: FACS-sorted CD8+CD4-CCR7+CD45RA+ naive T cells. The chain employs TRBV2 and TRBJ2-7, with TRBD1 as a possible D gene (6 bases). CDR3 bases: TGTGCCAGCAGTGTCCAGGGGTCGGAGGAGCAGTACTTC. It codes for CASSVQGSEEQYF.